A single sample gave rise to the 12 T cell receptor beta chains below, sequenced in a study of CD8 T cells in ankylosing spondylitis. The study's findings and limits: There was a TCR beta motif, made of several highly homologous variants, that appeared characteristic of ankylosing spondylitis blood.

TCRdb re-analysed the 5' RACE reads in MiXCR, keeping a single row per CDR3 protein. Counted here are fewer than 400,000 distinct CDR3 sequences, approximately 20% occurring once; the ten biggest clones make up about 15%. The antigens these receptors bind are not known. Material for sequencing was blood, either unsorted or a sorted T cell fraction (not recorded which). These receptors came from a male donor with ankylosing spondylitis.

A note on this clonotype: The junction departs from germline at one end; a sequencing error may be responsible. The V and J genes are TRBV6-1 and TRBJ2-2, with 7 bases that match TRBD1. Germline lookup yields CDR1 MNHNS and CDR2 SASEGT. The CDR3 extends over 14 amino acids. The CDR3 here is CASREDRATGELFF. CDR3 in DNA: TGTGCCAGCAGAGAAGACAGGGCCACCGGGGAGCTGTTTTTT.

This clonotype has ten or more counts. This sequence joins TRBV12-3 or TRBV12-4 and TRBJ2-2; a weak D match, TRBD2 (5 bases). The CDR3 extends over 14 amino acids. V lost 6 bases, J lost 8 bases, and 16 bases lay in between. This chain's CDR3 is CASRGLRSMGELFF. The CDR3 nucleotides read TGTGCCAGCAGAGGACTGCGCTCGATGGGGGAGCTGTTTTTT.

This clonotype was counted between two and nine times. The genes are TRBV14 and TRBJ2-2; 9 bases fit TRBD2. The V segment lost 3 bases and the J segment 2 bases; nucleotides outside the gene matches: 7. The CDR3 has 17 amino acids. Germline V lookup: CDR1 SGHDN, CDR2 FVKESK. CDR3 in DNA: TGTGCCAGCAGCCATGGCCTAGCGGGAAGTAACACCGGGGAGCTGTTTTTT. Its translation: CASSHGLAGSNTGELFF. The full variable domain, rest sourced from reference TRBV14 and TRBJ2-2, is EAGVTQFPSHSVIEKGQTVTLRCDPISGHDNLYWYRRVMGKEIKFLLHFVKESKQDESGMPNNRFLAERTGGTYSTLKVQPAELEDSGVYFCASSHGLAGSNTGELFFGEGSRLTVL.

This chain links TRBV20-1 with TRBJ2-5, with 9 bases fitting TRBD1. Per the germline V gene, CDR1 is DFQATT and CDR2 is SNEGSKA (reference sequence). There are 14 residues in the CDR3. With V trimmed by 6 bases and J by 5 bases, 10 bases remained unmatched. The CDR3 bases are TGCAGTGCGCTACAGGGGGCTAGGCGGGAGACCCAGTACTTC. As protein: CSALQGARRETQYF.

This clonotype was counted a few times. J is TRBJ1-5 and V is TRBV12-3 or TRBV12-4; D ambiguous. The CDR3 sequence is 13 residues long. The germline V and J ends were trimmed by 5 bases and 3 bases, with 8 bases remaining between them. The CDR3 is CASSRVSNQPQHF. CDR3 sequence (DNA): TGTGCCAGCAGTCGGGTGTCCAATCAGCCCCAGCATTTT.

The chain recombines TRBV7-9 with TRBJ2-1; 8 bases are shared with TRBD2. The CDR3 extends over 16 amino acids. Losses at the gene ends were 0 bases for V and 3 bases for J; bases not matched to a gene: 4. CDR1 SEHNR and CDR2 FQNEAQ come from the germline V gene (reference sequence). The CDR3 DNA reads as TGTGCCAGCAGCTTAGCTAGCGGGACTTTCTACAATGAGCAGTTCTTC. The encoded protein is CASSLASGTFYNEQFF. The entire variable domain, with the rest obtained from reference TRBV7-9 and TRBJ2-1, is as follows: DTGVSQNPRHKITKRGQNVTFRCDPISEHNRLYWYRQTLGQGPEFLTYFQNEAQLEKSRLLSDRFSAERPKGSFSTLEIQRTEQGDSAMYLCASSLASGTFYNEQFFGPGTRLTVL.

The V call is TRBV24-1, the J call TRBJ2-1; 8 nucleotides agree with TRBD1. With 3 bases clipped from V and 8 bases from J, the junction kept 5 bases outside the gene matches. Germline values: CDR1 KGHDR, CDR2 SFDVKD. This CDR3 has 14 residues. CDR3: CATSDADRAHEQFF. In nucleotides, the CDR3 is TGTGCCACCAGTGATGCGGACAGGGCCCATGAGCAGTTCTTC.

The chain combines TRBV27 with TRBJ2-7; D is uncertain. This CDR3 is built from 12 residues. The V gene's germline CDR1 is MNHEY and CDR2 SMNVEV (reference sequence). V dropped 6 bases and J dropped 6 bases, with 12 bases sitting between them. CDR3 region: CASSSFLGEQYF. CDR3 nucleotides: TGTGCCAGCAGCTCCTTTCTTGGCGAGCAGTACTTC.

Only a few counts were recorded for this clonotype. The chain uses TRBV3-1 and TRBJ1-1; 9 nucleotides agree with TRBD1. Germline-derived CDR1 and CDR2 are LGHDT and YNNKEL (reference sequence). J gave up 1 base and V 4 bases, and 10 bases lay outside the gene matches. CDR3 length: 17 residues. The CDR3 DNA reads TGTGCCAGCAGCCCATGGACAGGGGTGGGTCGGAACACTGAAGCTTTCTTT. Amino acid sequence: CASSPWTGVGRNTEAFF.

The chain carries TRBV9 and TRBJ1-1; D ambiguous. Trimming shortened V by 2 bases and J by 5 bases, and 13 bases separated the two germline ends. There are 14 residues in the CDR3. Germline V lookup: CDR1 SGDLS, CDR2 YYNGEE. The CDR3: CASSVSVWDTEAFF. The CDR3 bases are TGTGCCAGCAGCGTTTCGGTTTGGGATACTGAAGCTTTCTTT.

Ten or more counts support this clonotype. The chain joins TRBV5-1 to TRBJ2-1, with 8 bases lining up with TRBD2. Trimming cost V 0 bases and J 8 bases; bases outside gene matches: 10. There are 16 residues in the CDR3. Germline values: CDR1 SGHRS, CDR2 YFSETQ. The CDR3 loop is CASSLVSSSGLHEQFF. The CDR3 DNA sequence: TGCGCCAGCAGCTTGGTCTCGTCTAGCGGGCTCCATGAGCAGTTCTTC.

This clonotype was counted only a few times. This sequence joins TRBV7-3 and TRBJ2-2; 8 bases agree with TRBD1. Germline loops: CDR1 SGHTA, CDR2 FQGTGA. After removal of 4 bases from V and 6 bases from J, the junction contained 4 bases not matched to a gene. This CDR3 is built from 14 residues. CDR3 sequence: CASSSRQGPGELFF. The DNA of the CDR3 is TGTGCCAGCAGCTCTAGACAGGGGCCCGGGGAGCTGTTTTTT.